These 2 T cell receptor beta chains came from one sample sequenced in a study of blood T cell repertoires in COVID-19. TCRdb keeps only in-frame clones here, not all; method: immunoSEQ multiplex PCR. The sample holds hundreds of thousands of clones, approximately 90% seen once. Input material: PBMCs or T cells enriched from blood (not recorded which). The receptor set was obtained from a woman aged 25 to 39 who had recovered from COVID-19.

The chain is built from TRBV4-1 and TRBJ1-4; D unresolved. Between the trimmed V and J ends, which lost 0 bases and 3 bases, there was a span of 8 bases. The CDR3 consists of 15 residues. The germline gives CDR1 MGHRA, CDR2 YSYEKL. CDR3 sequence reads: CASSQDLTANEKLFF. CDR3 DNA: TGCGCCAGCAGCCAAGATTTAACGGCTAATGAAAAACTGTTTTTT.

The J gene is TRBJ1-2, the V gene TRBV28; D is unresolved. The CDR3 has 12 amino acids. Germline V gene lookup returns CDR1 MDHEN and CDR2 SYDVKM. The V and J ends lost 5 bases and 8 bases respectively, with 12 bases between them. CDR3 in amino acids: CASSVSVIGYTF. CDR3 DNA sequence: TGTGCCAGCAGTGTGTCCGTTATCGGCTACACCTTC.